One sample yielded the 22 T cell receptor beta chains listed below, sequenced in a study of cytotoxic CD8 clonotypes in ibrutinib-treated CLL. Assay used: immunoSEQ multiplex PCR; TCRdb lists only in-frame clones, some missing. The sample lists around 40,000 clones, roughly two thirds occurring once. Sequencing used PBMCs, obtained at disease progression, from a patient treated with ibrutinib. These receptors were collected from a human donor with chronic lymphocytic leukemia.

V and J are TRBV5-1 and TRBJ2-5, with 8 bases fitting TRBD2. The CDR3 spans 16 residues. J lost 2 bases, V lost 2 bases, and 8 bases had no gene match. CDR1 SGHRS and CDR2 YFSETQ come from the germline V gene. CDR3 DNA sequence: TGCGCCAGCAGCTTTACTAGCGGACTGACTCAAGAGACCCAGTACTTC. Encoded protein: CASSFTSGLTQETQYF.

The chain joins TRBV6-6 to TRBJ2-5; TRBD1 matches 8 bases. The CDR3 contains 14 residues. V dropped 3 bases and J dropped 7; count of bases not matched to a gene: 7. CDR1 is MNHNY, CDR2 SVGAGI, per germline (reference sequence). The CDR3 sequence: CASSYSNDRGTQYF. CDR3 sequence (DNA): TGTGCCAGCAGTTATTCAAATGACAGGGGGACCCAGTACTTC.

This clone occurred a few times. The V and J genes are TRBV5-1 and TRBJ2-3; TRBD1 might be the D (6 bases). Germline V gene lookup returns CDR1 SGHRS and CDR2 YFSETQ. CDR3 size: 15 residues. V was trimmed by 0 bases and J by 4 bases, leaving 12 bases between them. The CDR3 reads CASSLAGAGADTQYF. CDR3 sequence (DNA): TGCGCCAGCAGCTTGGCAGGGGCGGGCGCAGATACGCAGTATTTT.

The rearrangement links TRBV5-1 to TRBJ2-3, with TRBD1 identical over 7 bases. The CDR3 runs 15 residues. V was clipped by 2 bases and J by 5 bases; unmatched bases: 8. Per the germline V gene, CDR1 is SGHRS and CDR2 is YFSETQ. This chain's CDR3 is CASSFQGGKEDTQYF. The CDR3 nucleotides are TGCGCCAGCAGCTTCCAAGGGGGCAAGGAAGATACGCAGTATTTT.

The V gene is TRBV5-6, the J gene TRBJ2-2; D unclear. The germline V gene encodes CDR1 SGHDT and CDR2 YYEEEE. The CDR3 loop spans 13 amino acids. V shed 0 bases and J shed 7 bases, with 7 bases lying between them. DNA for the CDR3: TGTGCCAGCAGCTTGGTGGATTTCGGGGAGCTGTTTTTT. The encoded protein is CASSLVDFGELFF.

A few counts support this clone. The J gene is TRBJ2-7, the V gene TRBV6-5; no clear D. The CDR3 length is 13 residues. CDR1 and CDR2 (germline): MNHEY, SVGAGI. V gave up 7 bases and J gave up 5 bases, with 15 bases separating them. The CDR3 here is CASTASGYHEQYF. The CDR3 DNA follows: TGTGCCAGCACCGCCTCCGGTTACCACGAGCAGTACTTC.

The V call is TRBV19, the J call TRBJ1-4; D is unresolved. Trimming removed 5 bases at V and 5 bases at J, with 12 bases between. Germline values: CDR1 LNHDA, CDR2 SQIVND (reference sequence). The CDR3 sequence is 14 residues long. The chain's CDR3 is CASSSSTGNEKLFF. The CDR3 bases are TGTGCCAGTAGTTCGTCGACGGGGAATGAAAAACTGTTTTTT.

This clone was recorded a few times. V and J are TRBV28 and TRBJ1-5; 8 bases line up with TRBD1. The V segment lost 8 bases and the J segment 8 bases; nucleotides outside the gene matches: 14. Germline lookup yields CDR1 MDHEN and CDR2 SYDVKM. This CDR3 comprises 15 residues. CDR3 in DNA: TGTGCCAGCCGGAACCCCGGGACAGGTTGGAAGCCCCAGCATTTT. Protein product: CASRNPGTGWKPQHF.

This sequence joins TRBV18 and TRBJ2-2; possibly TRBD1 for D (6 bases). Germline V gives CDR1 KGHSH, CDR2 LQKENI. Trimming cost V 3 bases and J 7 bases, with 12 bases left between them. This CDR3 region has 14 residues. CDR3 residues: CASSPIQGGGELFF. CDR3 nucleotide sequence: TGTGCCAGCTCACCCATACAGGGTGGCGGGGAGCTGTTTTTT. Looking up the rest from reference TRBV18 and TRBJ2-2 gives the full variable domain: NAGVMQNPRHLVRRRGQEARLRCSPMKGHSHVYWYRQLPEEGLKFMVYLQKENIIDESGMPKERFSAEFPKEGPSILRIQQVVRGDSAAYFCASSPIQGGGELFFGEGSRLTVL.

The chain combines TRBV5-6 with TRBJ1-1; 8 bases are shared with TRBD1. The ends lost 4 bases at V and 3 bases at J; junction bases unmatched: 8. CDR1 is SGHDT, CDR2 YYEEEE, per germline. The CDR3 is 15 amino acids. CDR3 coding DNA: TGTGCCAGCAGCCTACTGGACAGGGAACACACTGAAGCTTTCTTT. It codes for CASSLLDREHTEAFF.

This clone was detected once. The chain couples TRBV11-3 to TRBJ2-7; possible D gene TRBD2, 5 bases. V lost 5 bases and J lost 7, with 18 bases in between. CDR3 length: 14 residues. CDR1 and CDR2 (germline): SGHNT, YENEEA. This CDR3 reads CASSLREGSGEQYF. The CDR3 DNA reads as TGTGCCAGCAGCCTCCGCGAAGGATCGGGAGAGCAGTACTTC.

This clone was seen a few times. This chain links TRBV28 with TRBJ1-5; 7 bases fit TRBD1. Losses at the gene ends were 2 bases for V and 4 bases for J; bases not matched to a gene: 5. From germline, CDR1 is MDHEN and CDR2 SYDVKM. The CDR3 spans 15 residues. CDR3 sequence (DNA): TGTGCCAGCAGTTTAGTTTCAGGGGGAAATCAGCCCCAGCATTTT. It specifies CASSLVSGGNQPQHF.

This clone was counted only a few times. The genes are TRBV6-5 and TRBJ2-1; TRBD2 matches 8 bases. The CDR3 is 16 residues long. V was clipped by 0 bases and J by 8 bases; unmatched bases: 9. Germline V CDR1 and CDR2: MNHEY, SVGAGI. The CDR3 loop reads CASSYSSGGPIDEQFF. DNA of the CDR3: TGTGCCAGCAGTTACTCATCGGGGGGGCCAATTGATGAGCAGTTCTTC.

This rearrangement joins TRBV7-9 to TRBJ1-6; D remains unclear. The CDR3 consists of 16 residues. Germline CDR1 reads SEHNR; CDR2 reads FQNEAQ (reference sequence). Trimming pared 5 bases from V and 5 bases from J, leaving 16 bases between. CDR3: CASSQREATDNSPLHF. CDR3 nucleotides: TGTGCCAGCAGCCAACGGGAGGCGACGGATAATTCACCCCTCCACTTT.

This chain connects TRBV5-6 to TRBJ2-7; D call uncertain. V lost 0 bases and J 3 bases, leaving 7 bases between the germline ends. CDR1 and CDR2 (germline): SGHDT, YYEEEE. There are 13 residues in the CDR3. CDR3 residues: CASSLVQFYEQYF. DNA of the CDR3: TGTGCCAGCAGCTTGGTACAGTTCTACGAGCAGTACTTC.

V is TRBV7-6 and J is TRBJ1-6, with D unclear. With 2 bases removed from V and 7 bases from J, the gap between germline ends came to 12 bases. Germline V gene sequence: CDR1 SGHVS, CDR2 FNYEAQ. CDR3 length: 15 amino acids. The CDR3: CASSLSRAGNSPLHF. The CDR3 DNA reads as TGTGCCAGCAGCTTATCCCGGGCGGGCAATTCACCCCTCCACTTT.

There are a few counts of this clone. This chain connects TRBV5-4 to TRBJ1-6; 8 nucleotides match TRBD1. CDR1 and CDR2 (germline): SGHNT, YYREEE (reference sequence). CDR3 length: 15 amino acids. The trim removed 4 bases at V and 7 bases at J, leaving 7 bases unmatched. Here the CDR3 DNA reads TGTGCCAGCAGCCCCGGACAGGGAAGGAATTCACCCCTCCACTTT. Translation: CASSPGQGRNSPLHF.

The chain combines TRBV12-5 with TRBJ1-5; D may be TRBD1 (6 bases). V lost 0 bases and J 7 bases, leaving 10 bases between the germline ends. The V gene's germline CDR1 is LGHNT and CDR2 FRNRAP. The CDR3 is made up of 14 amino acids. CDR3 nucleotide sequence: TGTGCTAGTGGTTTGGTATCAGGGGAACAGCCCCAGCATTTT. Translated, it gives CASGLVSGEQPQHF.

The chain links TRBV4-2 to TRBJ1-1, with D possibly matching TRBD1 (5 bases). V lost 1 base, J lost 6 bases, and 9 bases lay in between. CDR3 size: 13 residues. Looked up from germline, CDR1 is LGHNA and CDR2 is YNFKEQ. The DNA of the CDR3 is TGTGCCAGCAGCCAAGGGGGCTTGCCTGAAGCTTTCTTT. Amino acids: CASSQGGLPEAFF.

V is TRBV18 and J is TRBJ1-1, with D tentatively TRBD1 (5 bases). This CDR3 has 15 residues. V lost 3 bases to trimming and J lost 4 bases, with 15 bases between them. CDR1 and CDR2 (germline): KGHSH, LQKENI. CDR3 DNA: TGTGCCAGCTCACCGTCGACAAACAGGATCACTGAAGCTTTCTTT. Its protein is CASSPSTNRITEAFF. Based on the CDR3 plus reference TRBV18 and TRBJ1-1, the full variable domain is NAGVMQNPRHLVRRRGQEARLRCSPMKGHSHVYWYRQLPEEGLKFMVYLQKENIIDESGMPKERFSAEFPKEGPSILRIQQVVRGDSAAYFCASSPSTNRITEAFFGQGTRLTVV.

This clone has more than one count but fewer than ten. The chain recombines TRBV7-9 with TRBJ2-5; D ambiguous. This CDR3 is built from 12 residues. V was cut by 2 bases and J by 5 bases, with 6 bases left in between. CDR1 is SEHNR and CDR2 is FQNEAQ in the germline V gene (reference sequence). The CDR3 reads CASSLTPETQYF. DNA for the CDR3: TGTGCCAGCAGCTTAACCCCGGAGACCCAGTACTTC.

The CDR3 sequence is CASSPMRSGANVLTF. For the CDR3, the DNA is TGTGCCAGCAGTCCCATGCGCTCTGGGGCCAACGTCCTGACTTTC. The rearrangement joins TRBV2 to TRBJ2-6, with D hard to call. The germline CDR1 and CDR2 sequences are SNHLY and FYNNEI. CDR3 length: 15 residues. Trimming took off 5 bases at V and 0 bases at J, with 8 bases between the two ends.